Sequencing of this T cell receptor beta chain was carried out in a study of blood T cell repertoires in COVID-19. In the study overall: Sources were T cells, B-cell-depleted T cells, or PBMCs; the material itself was cDNA or gDNA.

In the source study's methods: Estimates of nucleated cell counts were drawn from the amplification of reference gene primers. This table comes from immunoSEQ multiplex PCR, and its TCRdb copy is limited to in-frame clones, with some not included. From that table come the V and J calls and clone size; the DNA was used to work out D and trimming. The sample lists about 140,000 clones, 70% to 85% occurring once. Trimming left V 7 bases short and J 2 bases short, with 5 bases between. This CDR3 region has 11 residues. Looked up from germline, CDR1 is SNHLY and CDR2 is FYNNEI. The sequenced sample consisted of peripheral blood. The receptor comes from a man in his 60s with active or convalescent COVID-19. The chain joins TRBV2 to TRBJ2-5; D gene unclear. The CDR3 region has the DNA TGTGCCAGCACTATGCAAGAGACCCAGTACTTC. As protein: CASTMQETQYF.